The 5 T cell receptor beta chains below all came from one sample that was sequenced in a study of T cell responses to AZD1222 COVID-19 vaccine. Sequenced by immunoSEQ multiplex PCR; TCRdb stores in-frame clones only, minus some. The table has 70,000 to 75,000 clones, around nine tenths seen once; the top ten hold 1% to 1.5%. Sample: peripheral blood, taken 28 days after the second AZD1222 dose. The receptors come from an adult who received the AZD1222 COVID-19 vaccine.

The J gene is TRBJ1-5, the V gene TRBV30; D ambiguous. V was cut by 1 base and J by 6 bases, with 10 bases left in between. Germline CDR1 reads GTSNPN; CDR2 reads SVGIG (reference sequence). CDR3 length equals 13 residues. CDR3 DNA: TGTGCCTGGAGTGACTCCGGCGGTCAGCCCCAGCATTTT. It codes for CAWSDSGGQPQHF.

In its sample, this clone was seen a few times. The chain recombines TRBV19 with TRBJ1-1; a weak D match, TRBD1 (6 bases). The germline CDR1 and CDR2 sequences are LNHDA and SQIVND (reference sequence). V was clipped by 3 bases and J by 5 bases, with 16 bases between them. CDR3 length: 15 residues. Here the CDR3 reads CASSIWGGQGTEAFF. Here the CDR3 DNA reads TGTGCCAGTAGTATCTGGGGGGGGCAGGGGACTGAAGCTTTCTTT.

This chain uses TRBV5-4 with TRBJ1-6; the D is unclear. The CDR3 is made up of 14 amino acids. Per the germline V gene, CDR1 is SGHNT and CDR2 is YYREEE (reference sequence). With 3 bases removed from V and 6 bases from J, the gap between germline ends came to 10 bases. DNA for the CDR3: TGTGCCAGCAGCTCTCCGGGTTTTAATTCACCCCTCCACTTT. Its protein product is CASSSPGFNSPLHF.

In this sample, this clone turned up once. This chain uses TRBV19 with TRBJ2-7; the match to TRBD2 covers 8 bases. The CDR3 is 14 residues long. CDR1 LNHDA and CDR2 SQIVND come from the germline V gene (reference sequence). The J segment lost 0 bases and the V segment lost 6 bases, leaving 4 bases of the junction unmatched. CDR3 in DNA: TGTGCCAGTAGCCCGAGCGGGGGCTCCTACGAGCAGTACTTC. This translates into CASSPSGGSYEQYF.

The rearrangement joins TRBV19 to TRBJ1-5; TRBD1 is a possible D gene (5 bases). There are 17 residues in the CDR3. The germline V gene encodes CDR1 LNHDA and CDR2 SQIVND (reference sequence). The V end lost 5 bases, the J end lost 6 bases, and 23 bases lay between the germline ends. DNA of the CDR3: TGTGCCAGTAGTCCTCTAGGGCAGGGAATCGGGAGTCAGCCCCAGCATTTT. Translating gives CASSPLGQGIGSQPQHF.